This TCR beta chain was identified in a study of follicular helper T cells after annual influenza vaccination. Study-level results: ICOS+CD38+ cTfh clonality tracked population frequency, and its change tracked circulating plasmablast change.

Note on this clone: Its antigen is still unknown.

This sample's time point: 2015-2016 season, pre-vaccination. Community-dwelling subjects without influenza vaccination in the prior 6 months were enrolled. Per time point, roughly 35-100 mL of blood was sampled. The CDR3 consists of 14 residues. Trimming removed 0 bases at V and 5 bases at J, with 11 bases between. The germline V gene encodes CDR1 SGHRS and CDR2 YFSETQ. The data were produced by immunoSEQ multiplex PCR, yet TCRdb's version contains in-frame clones alone and is incomplete. Among under 15,000 clones listed, just under 80% were seen once. Here the sequenced sample was CXCR5- memory CD4+ T cells sorted from blood, taken on the day of influenza vaccination. The rearrangement links TRBV5-1 to TRBJ2-5; D unresolved. The receptor's source is an adult who received the influenza vaccine. DNA of the CDR3: TGCGCCAGCAGCTTGGAGGCAGTAGGTGAGACCCAGTACTTC. Protein product: CASSLEAVGETQYF. Full variable domain (rest looked up from reference TRBV5-1 and TRBJ2-5): KAGVTQTPRYLIKTRGQQVTLSCSPISGHRSVSWYQQTPGQGLQFLFEYFSETQRNKGNFPGRFSGRQFSNSRSEMNVSTLELGDSALYLCASSLEAVGETQYFGPGTRLLVL.